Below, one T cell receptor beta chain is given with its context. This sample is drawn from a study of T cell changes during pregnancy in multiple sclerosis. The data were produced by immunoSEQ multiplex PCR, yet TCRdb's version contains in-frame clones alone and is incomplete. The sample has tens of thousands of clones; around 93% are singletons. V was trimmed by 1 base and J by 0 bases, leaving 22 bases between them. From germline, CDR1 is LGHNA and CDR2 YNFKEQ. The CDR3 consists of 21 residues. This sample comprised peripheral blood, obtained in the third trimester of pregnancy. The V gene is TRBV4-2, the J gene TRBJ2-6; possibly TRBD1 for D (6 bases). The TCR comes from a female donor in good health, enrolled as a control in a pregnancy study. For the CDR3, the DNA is TGTGCCAGCAGCCAAGCTATTGTATTCGGACAGCCCTTCTCTGGGGCCAACGTCCTGACTTTC. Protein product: CASSQAIVFGQPFSGANVLTF.